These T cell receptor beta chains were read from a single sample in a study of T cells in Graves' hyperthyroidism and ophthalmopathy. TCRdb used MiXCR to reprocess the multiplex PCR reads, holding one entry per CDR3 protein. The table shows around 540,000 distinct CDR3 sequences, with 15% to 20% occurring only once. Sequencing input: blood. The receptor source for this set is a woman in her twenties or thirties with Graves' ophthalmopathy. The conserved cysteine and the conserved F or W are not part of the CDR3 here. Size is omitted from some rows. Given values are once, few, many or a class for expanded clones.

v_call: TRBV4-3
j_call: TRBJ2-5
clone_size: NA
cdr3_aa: ASSQRPGNQETQY

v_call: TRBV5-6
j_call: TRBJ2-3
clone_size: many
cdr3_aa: ASTQGGPHTDTQY

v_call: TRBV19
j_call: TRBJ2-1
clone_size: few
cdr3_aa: ASSGSQDSYNEQF

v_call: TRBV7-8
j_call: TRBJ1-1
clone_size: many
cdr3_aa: ASSLGFANTEAF

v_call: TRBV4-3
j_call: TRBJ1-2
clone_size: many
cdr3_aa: ASSQGGDRTYGYT

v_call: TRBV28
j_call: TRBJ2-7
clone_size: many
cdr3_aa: ASSLWGAYEQY

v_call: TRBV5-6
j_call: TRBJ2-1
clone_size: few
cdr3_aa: ASSLEGGGVGNEQF

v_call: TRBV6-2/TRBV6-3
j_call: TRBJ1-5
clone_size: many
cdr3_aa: ASSYGTENQPQH

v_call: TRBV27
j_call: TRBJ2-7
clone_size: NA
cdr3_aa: ASGLTVLSYEQY

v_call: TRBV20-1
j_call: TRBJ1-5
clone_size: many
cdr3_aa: SASSGFPGSNQPQH

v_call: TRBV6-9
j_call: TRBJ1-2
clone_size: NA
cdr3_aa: ASSYSEYYGYT

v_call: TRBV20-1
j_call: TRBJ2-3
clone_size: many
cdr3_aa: SVERRDTQY

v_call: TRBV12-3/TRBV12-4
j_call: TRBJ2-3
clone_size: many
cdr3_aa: ASSFRAHLTDTQY

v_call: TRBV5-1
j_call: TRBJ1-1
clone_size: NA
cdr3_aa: ASSFAGGDTEAF

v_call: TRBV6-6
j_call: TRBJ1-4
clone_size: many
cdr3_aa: ASSYVRRATNEKLF

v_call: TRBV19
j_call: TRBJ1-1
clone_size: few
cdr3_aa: ASSMLNMNTEAF

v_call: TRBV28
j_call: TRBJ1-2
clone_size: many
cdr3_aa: ASIPGTELNYGYT

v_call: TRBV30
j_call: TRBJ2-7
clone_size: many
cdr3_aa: AWSVSGLAGYEQY

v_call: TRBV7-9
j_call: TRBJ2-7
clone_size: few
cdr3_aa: ASSYLPGQGGGYEQY

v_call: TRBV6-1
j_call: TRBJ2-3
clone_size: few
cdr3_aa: ASSHRRELTTDTQY

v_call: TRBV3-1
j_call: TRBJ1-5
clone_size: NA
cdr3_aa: ASSQARGQGQPQH

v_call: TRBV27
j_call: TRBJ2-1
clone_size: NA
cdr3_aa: ASSSPRTSLSNEQF

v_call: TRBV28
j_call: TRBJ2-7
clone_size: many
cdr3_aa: ASSSYAVEQY

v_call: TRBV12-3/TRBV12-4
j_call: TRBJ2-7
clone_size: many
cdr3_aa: ASSLSGGPSEQY

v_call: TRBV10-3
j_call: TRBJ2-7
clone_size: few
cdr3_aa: AISLRDREVYEQY

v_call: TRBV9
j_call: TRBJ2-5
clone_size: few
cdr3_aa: ASSVDVAGGLRETQY

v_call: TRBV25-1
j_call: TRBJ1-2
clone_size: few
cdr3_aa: ASKGTGSNYGYT

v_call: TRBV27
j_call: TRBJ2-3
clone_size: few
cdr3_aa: ASSFLGLAENTDTQY

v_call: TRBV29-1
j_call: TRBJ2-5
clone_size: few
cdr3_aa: SVGAETQY

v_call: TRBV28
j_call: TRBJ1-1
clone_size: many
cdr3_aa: ASSLGRQGYATEAF

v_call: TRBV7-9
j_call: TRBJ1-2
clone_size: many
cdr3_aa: ASSLYPGRRNYGYT

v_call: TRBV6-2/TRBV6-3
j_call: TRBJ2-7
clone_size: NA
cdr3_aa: ASSYLQGTYGQY

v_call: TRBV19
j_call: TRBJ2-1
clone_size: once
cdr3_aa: ASSIISSSYNEQF

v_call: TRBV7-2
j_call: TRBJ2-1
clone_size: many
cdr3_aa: ASSLELAGASSYNEQF

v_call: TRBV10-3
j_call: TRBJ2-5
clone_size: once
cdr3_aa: AIRSGTNGIQETQY

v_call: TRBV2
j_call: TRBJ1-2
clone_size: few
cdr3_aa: ASTEGTRLYT

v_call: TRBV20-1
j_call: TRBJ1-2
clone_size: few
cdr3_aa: SATDRFLFYGYT

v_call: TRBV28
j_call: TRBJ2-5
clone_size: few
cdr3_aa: ASSLLGTGPQETQY

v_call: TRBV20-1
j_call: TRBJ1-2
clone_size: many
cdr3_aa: SASTGKGYT